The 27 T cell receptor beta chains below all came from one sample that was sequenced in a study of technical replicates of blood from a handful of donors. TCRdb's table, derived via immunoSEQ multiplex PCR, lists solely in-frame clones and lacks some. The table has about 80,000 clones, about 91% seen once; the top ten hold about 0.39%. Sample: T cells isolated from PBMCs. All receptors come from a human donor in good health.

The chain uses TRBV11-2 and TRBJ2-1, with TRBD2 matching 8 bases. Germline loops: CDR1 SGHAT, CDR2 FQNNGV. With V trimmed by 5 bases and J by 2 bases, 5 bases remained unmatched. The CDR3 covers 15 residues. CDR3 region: CASSLVAGPYNEQFF. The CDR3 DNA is TGTGCCAGCAGCCTAGTAGCGGGACCCTACAATGAGCAGTTCTTC.

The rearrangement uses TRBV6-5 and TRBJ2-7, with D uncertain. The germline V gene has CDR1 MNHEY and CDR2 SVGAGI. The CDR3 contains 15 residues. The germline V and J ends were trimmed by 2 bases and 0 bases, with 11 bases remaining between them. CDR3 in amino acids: CASSYGGYSSYEQYF. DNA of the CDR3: TGTGCCAGCAGTTACGGCGGTTATAGCTCCTACGAGCAGTACTTC.

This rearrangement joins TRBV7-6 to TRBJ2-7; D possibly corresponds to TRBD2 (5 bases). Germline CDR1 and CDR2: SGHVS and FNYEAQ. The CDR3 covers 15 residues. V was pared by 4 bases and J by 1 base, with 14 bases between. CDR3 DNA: TGTGCCAGCAGCTCCCAGTCCGGGATGTCCTACGAGCAGTACTTC. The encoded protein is CASSSQSGMSYEQYF.

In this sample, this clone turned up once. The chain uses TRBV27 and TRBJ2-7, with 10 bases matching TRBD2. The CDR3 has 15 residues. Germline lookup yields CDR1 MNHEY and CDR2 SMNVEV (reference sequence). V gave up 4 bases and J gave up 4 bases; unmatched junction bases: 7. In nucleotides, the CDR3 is TGTGCCAGCAGTTATGAGCTAGCGGGAGCGTACGAGCAGTACTTC. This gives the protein CASSYELAGAYEQYF.

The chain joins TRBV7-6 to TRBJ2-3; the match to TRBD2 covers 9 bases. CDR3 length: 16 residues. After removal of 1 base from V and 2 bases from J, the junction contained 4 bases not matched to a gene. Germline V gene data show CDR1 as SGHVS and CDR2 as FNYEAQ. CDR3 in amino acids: CASSLDAGGVTDTQYF. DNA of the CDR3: TGTGCCAGCAGCTTAGACGCGGGAGGGGTCACAGATACGCAGTATTTT.

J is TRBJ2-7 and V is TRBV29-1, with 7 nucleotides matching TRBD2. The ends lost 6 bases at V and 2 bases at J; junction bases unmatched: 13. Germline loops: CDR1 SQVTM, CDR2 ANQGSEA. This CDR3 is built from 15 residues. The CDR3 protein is CSVSFGRFSAYEQYF. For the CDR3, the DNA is TGCAGCGTAAGTTTCGGGAGGTTTAGCGCCTACGAGCAGTACTTC.

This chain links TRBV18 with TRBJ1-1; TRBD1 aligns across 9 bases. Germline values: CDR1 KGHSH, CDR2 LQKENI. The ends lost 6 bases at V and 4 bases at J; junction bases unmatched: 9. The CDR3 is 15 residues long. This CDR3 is CASSPKGQGITEAFF. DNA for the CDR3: TGTGCCAGCTCCCCAAAAGGACAGGGGATCACTGAAGCTTTCTTT.

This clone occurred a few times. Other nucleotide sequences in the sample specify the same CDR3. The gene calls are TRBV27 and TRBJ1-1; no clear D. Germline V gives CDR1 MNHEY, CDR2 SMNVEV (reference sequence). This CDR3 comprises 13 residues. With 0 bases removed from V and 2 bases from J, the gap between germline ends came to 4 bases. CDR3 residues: CASSLSRNTEAFF. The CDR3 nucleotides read TGTGCCAGCAGTTTATCTAGAAACACTGAAGCTTTCTTT.

The CDR3 protein is CSVGLNYEQYF. DNA for the CDR3: TGCAGCGTCGGGTTGAACTACGAGCAGTACTTC. The rearrangement uses TRBV29-1 and TRBJ2-7; no clear D gene. The germline V and J ends were trimmed by 6 bases and 3 bases, with 9 bases remaining between them. The germline V gene encodes CDR1 SQVTM and CDR2 ANQGSEA. The CDR3 is 11 amino acids.

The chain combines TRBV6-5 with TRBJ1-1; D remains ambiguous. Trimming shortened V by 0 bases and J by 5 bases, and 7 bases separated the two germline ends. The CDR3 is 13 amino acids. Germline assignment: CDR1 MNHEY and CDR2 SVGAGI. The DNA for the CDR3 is TGTGCCAGCAGTTACTCACAGTCTACTGAAGCTTTCTTT. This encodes CASSYSQSTEAFF.

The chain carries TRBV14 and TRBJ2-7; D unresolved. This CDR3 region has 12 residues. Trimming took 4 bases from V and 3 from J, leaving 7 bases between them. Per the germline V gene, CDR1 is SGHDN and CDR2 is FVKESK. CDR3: CASSLAGYEQYF. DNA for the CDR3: TGTGCCAGCAGCCTGGCTGGCTACGAGCAGTACTTC.

In DNA, the CDR3 is TGCGCCAGCAGTGAGTCGGGACTAGCGGGAGGTATATACAATGAGCAGTTCTTC. Translation: CASSESGLAGGIYNEQFF. This sequence joins TRBV10-1 and TRBJ2-1; 15 bases match TRBD2. V shed 0 bases and J 4 bases; nucleotides not matched to a gene: 4. This CDR3 region has 18 residues. The germline CDR1 and CDR2 sequences are WNHNN and SYGVQD (reference sequence).

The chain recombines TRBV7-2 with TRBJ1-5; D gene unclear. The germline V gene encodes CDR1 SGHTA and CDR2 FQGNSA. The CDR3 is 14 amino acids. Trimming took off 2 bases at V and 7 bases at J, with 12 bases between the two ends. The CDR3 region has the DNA TGTGCCAGCAGCTTAAGCAGGTTCGGCCAGCCCCAGCATTTT. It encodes CASSLSRFGQPQHF.

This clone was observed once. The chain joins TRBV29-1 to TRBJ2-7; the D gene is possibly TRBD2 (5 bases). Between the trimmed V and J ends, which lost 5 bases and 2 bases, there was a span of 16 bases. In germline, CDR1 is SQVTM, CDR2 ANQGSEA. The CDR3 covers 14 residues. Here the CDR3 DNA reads TGCAGCGTTTCCGAGAGCGGCCAGGCCTACGAGCAGTACTTC. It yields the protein CSVSESGQAYEQYF.

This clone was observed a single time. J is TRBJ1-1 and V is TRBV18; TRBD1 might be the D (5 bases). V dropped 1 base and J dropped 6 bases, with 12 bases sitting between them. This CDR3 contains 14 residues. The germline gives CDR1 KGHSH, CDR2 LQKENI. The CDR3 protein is CASSPQGFKAEAFF. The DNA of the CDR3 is TGTGCCAGCTCACCACAGGGGTTTAAGGCTGAAGCTTTCTTT.

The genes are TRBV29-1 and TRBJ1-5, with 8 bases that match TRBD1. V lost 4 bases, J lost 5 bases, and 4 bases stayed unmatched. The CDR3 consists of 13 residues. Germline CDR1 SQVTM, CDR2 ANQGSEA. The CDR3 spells CSVVDREDQPQHF. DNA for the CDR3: TGCAGCGTTGTGGACAGGGAGGATCAGCCCCAGCATTTT.

CDR3 DNA: TGTGCCAGCAGTAGACTAGCGAACACCGGGGAGCTGTTTTTT. Amino acid sequence: CASSRLANTGELFF. This chain joins TRBV2 and TRBJ2-2; maybe TRBD2 (6 bases). CDR3 size: 14 residues. The V gene lost 5 bases and the J gene lost 0 bases, with 7 bases spanning the gap. Per germline, CDR1 SNHLY and CDR2 FYNNEI.

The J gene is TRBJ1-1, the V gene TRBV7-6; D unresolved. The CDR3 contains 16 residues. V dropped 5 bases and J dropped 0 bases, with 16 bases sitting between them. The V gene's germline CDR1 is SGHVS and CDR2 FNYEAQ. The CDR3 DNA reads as TGTGCCAGCAGCCACCCCAGACTCCAGATGAACACTGAAGCTTTCTTT. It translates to CASSHPRLQMNTEAFF.

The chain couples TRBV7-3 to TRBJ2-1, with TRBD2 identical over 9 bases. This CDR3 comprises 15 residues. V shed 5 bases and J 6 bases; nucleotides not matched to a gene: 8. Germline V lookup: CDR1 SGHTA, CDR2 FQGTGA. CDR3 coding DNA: TGTGCCAGCAGCCCCCTCGCGGGAGGGCTCAATGAGCAGTTCTTC. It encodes CASSPLAGGLNEQFF.

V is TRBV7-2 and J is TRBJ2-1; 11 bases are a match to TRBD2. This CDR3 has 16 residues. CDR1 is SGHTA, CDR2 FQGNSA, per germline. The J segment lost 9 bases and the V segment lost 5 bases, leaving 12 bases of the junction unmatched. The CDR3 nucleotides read TGTGCCAGCAGCATAATAGCGGGAGGGCCCGGGAGTGAGCAGTTCTTC. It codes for CASSIIAGGPGSEQFF. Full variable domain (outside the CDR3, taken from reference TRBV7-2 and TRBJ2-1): GAGVSQSPSNKVTEKGKDVELRCDPISGHTALYWYRQSLGQGLEFLIYFQGNSAPDKSGLPSDRFSAERTGGSVSTLTIQRTQQEDSAVYLCASSIIAGGPGSEQFFGPGTRLTVL.

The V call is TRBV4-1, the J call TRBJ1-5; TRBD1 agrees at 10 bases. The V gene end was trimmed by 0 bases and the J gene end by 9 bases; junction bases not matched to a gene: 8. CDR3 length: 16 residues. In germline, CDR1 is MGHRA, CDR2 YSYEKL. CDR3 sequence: CASSQDGTGEEGPQHF. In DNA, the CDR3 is TGCGCCAGCAGCCAAGATGGGACAGGGGAGGAGGGGCCCCAGCATTTT.

The CDR3 region has the DNA TGTGCCAGCAGTACCGGGAAGTTCTATGGAAACACCATATATTTT. This translates into CASSTGKFYGNTIYF. The chain joins TRBV25-1 to TRBJ1-3; D remains ambiguous. Germline CDR1 and CDR2: MGHDK and SYGVNS. The CDR3 sequence is 15 residues long. Trimming pared 5 bases from V and 3 bases from J, leaving 14 bases between. The full variable domain, completed using reference TRBV25-1 and TRBJ1-3, is EADIYQTPRYLVIGTGKKITLECSQTMGHDKMYWYQQDPGMELHLIHYSYGVNSTEKGDLSSESTVSRIRTEHFPLTLESARPSHTSQYLCASSTGKFYGNTIYFGEGSWLTVV.

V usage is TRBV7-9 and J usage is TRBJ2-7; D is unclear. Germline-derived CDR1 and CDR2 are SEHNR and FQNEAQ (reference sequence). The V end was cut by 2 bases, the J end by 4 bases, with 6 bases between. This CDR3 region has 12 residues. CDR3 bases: TGTGCCAGCAGCTTAACTTCTTACGAGCAGTACTTC. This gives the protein CASSLTSYEQYF.

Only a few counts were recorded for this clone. CDR3 protein: CASSYGSRLQAFF. The CDR3, as DNA: TGTGCCAGCAGTTACGGATCGAGACTTCAAGCTTTCTTT. The chain couples TRBV6-5 to TRBJ1-1; D unresolved. Trimming pared 2 bases from V and 9 bases from J, leaving 13 bases between. CDR1 and CDR2 (germline): MNHEY, SVGAGI. The CDR3 has 13 amino acids.

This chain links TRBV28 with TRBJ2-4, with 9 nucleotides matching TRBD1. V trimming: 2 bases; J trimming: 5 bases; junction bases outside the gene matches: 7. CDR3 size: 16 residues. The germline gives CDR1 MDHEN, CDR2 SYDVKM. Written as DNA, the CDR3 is TGTGCCAGCAGTTTACCGGGACAGGGTACTCAAAACATTCAGTACTTC. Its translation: CASSLPGQGTQNIQYF.

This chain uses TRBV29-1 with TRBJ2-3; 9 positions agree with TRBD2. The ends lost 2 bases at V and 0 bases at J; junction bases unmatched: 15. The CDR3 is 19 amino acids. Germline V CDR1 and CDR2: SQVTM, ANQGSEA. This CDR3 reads CSVEMGVSVTSGSTDTQYF. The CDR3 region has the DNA TGCAGCGTTGAAATGGGAGTGTCAGTTACTAGCGGGAGCACAGATACGCAGTATTTT.

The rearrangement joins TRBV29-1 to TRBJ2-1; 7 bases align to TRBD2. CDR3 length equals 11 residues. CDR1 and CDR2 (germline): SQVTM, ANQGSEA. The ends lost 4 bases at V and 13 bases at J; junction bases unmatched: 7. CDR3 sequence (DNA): TGCAGCGTTGGTTCTCCGGGAGGACAGTTCTTC. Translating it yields CSVGSPGGQFF.